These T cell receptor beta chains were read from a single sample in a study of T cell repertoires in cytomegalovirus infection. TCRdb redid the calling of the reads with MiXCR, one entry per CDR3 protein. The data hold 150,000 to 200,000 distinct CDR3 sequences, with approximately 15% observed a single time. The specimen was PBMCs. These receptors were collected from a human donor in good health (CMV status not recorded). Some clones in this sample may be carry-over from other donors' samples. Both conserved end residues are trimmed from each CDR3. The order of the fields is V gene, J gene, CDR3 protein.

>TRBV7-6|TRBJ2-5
ASSQDQTGYATQY
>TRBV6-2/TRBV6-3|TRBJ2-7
ASSYPAPGEQY
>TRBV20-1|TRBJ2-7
SARPLGRLGFTTYEQY
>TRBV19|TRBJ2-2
ASSSQGVGTGELF
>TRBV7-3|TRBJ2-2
ASSYTYTGELF
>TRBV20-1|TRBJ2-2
SARSPDTGELF
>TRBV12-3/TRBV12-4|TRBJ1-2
ASSSGFWANYGYT
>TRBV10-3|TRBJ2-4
AISESVGTVTLAKNIQY
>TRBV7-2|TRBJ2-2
ASSLISFGTGELF
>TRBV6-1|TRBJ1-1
ASRRGGNMNTEAF
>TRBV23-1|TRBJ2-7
ASSQRIGGKPGLAKKSSYEQY
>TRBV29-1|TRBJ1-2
SASQGMDGYT
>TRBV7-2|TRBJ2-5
ASSLNGLRESGVETQY
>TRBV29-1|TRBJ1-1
SVAGGLDTEAF
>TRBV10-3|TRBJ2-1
ATTRLWDKTYNEQF
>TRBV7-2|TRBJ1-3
ASSPPGNTIY
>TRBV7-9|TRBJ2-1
ASSLVASGRGIRNNEQF
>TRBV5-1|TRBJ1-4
ASSRDSESTNEKLF
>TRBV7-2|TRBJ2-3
ASSFRDRVTDTQY
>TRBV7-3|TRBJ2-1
ASSVAGGPYEQF
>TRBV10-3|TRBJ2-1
AISDAGVMVNEQF
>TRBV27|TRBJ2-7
ASSPGGQGPYEQY
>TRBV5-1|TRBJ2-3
ASKRAGTSDTQY
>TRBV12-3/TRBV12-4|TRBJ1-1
ASSPGLANTEAF
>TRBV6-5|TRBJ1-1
ASISGGSNTEAF
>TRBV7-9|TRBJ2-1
ASSFRRTSGTLWEQF
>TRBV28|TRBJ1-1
ASSLLVAGGLGAF
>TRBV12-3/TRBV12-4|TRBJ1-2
ASSLGGYSGYT
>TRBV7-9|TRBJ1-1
ASSLSATEAF
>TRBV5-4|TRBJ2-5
ASSRGGTGSGRETQY
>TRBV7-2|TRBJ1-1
ASSFGTGGTAF
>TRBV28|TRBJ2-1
ASSSPGRVNNEQF
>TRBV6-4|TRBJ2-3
ASRDDPSTDTQY
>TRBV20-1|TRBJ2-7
SAGAAGKFDYEQY
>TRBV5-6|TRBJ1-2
ASSSGQGEIYGYT
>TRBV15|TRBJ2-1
ATSREVSSGGYNEQF
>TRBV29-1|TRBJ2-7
SVELSGTGNDEQY
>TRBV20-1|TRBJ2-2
SADSGILTGELF
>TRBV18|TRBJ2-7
ASSPPTAYEQY
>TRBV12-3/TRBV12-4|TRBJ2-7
ASSQVDEQY
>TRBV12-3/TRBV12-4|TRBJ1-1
ASSSLEARNTEAF
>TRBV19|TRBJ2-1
ASSIDPSGGEQF